This entry lists 20 T cell receptor beta chains sequenced from one sample in a study of T cells in Graves' hyperthyroidism and ophthalmopathy. From RNA transcripts, TCR beta CDR3 regions were amplified. TCR CDR3 underwent first-round RT-PCR with the HTBI primer set. TCRdb redid the calling of the multiplex PCR reads with MiXCR, one entry per CDR3 protein. The sample has 550,000 to 600,000 distinct CDR3 sequences, approximately 14% seen once; the top ten hold 6.5% to 9%. The sample taken for sequencing was blood. The receptors originated from a woman aged 18-35 years with Graves' ophthalmopathy.

This clonotype was counted a few times. This chain uses TRBV20-1 with TRBJ2-1, with 11 bases identical to TRBD2. The CDR3 is 11 amino acids. Germline CDR1 DFQATT, CDR2 SNEGSKA (reference sequence). CDR3 sequence: CMVLAGVEQFF. The CDR3 DNA reads as TGCATGGTACTAGCGGGAGTTGAGCAGTTCTTC.

This clonotype was observed at least ten times. The V call is TRBV28, the J call TRBJ1-1, with TRBD1 matching over 8 bases. Germline assignment: CDR1 MDHEN and CDR2 SYDVKM. This CDR3 region has 13 residues. V lost 5 bases and J lost 4; bases outside the gene matches: 3. Here the CDR3 DNA reads TGTGCCAGCAGTCAGGGGGCGTTCACTGAAGCTTTCTTT. Amino acid sequence: CASSQGAFTEAFF.

The chain carries TRBV30 and TRBJ2-5; TRBD2 matches at 14 bases. Trimming cost V 7 bases and J 5 bases; bases outside gene matches: 6. CDR3 length: 14 amino acids. The V gene's germline CDR1 is GTSNPN and CDR2 SVGIG (reference sequence). Here the CDR3 DNA reads TGTGCCTCCTCGGGACTAGCGGGAGTGGAGACCCAGTACTTC. Protein sequence: CASSGLAGVETQYF.

There are a few counts of this clonotype. This rearrangement joins TRBV28 to TRBJ1-2; 7 nucleotides agree with TRBD1. Per germline, CDR1 MDHEN and CDR2 SYDVKM. The CDR3 spans 16 residues. V lost 4 bases, J lost 3 bases, and 11 bases stayed unmatched. CDR3 in amino acids: CASSSLQTGDDYGYTF. The CDR3, as DNA: TGTGCCAGCAGTTCCCTCCAAACAGGGGATGACTATGGCTACACCTTC.

This clonotype was counted ten times or more. The chain employs TRBV12-3 or TRBV12-4 and TRBJ1-4; 12 bases line up with TRBD1. V trimming: 6 bases; J trimming: 4 bases; junction bases outside the gene matches: 15. CDR3 size: 19 residues. The CDR3 here is CASSPQPGTGGSVNEKLFF. The CDR3 DNA reads TGTGCCAGCAGCCCTCAGCCCGGGACAGGGGGCAGTGTTAATGAAAAACTGTTTTTT.

This chain uses TRBV7-9 with TRBJ2-2; 12 bases align to TRBD1. Unmatched junction bases numbered 5, after V lost 3 bases and J lost 6 bases. This CDR3 region has 16 residues. Germline lookup yields CDR1 SEHNR and CDR2 FQNEAQ (reference sequence). CDR3 amino acids: CASSFSRDRGPGELFF. CDR3 sequence (DNA): TGTGCCAGCAGCTTCTCCCGGGACAGGGGGCCCGGGGAGCTGTTTTTT.

This clonotype was seen many times. The J gene is TRBJ2-5, the V gene TRBV20-1; D perhaps matches TRBD2 (5 bases). The V gene lost 1 base and the J gene lost 2 bases, with 14 bases spanning the gap. CDR1 and CDR2 from the germline V gene are DFQATT and SNEGSKA (reference sequence). The CDR3 has 15 amino acids. The CDR3 sequence is CSARGLTGRQETQYF. The CDR3 coding sequence is TGCAGTGCTAGAGGCTTGACGGGAAGGCAAGAGACCCAGTACTTC.

This clonotype has more than one count but fewer than ten. V and J are TRBV19 and TRBJ1-2; TRBD1 matches at 10 bases. Unmatched junction bases numbered 5, after V lost 6 bases and J lost 1 base. The V gene's germline CDR1 is LNHDA and CDR2 SQIVND (reference sequence). CDR3 size: 15 residues. In DNA form, the CDR3 reads TGTGCCAGTAGGGACAGGGGGGCCGTTAACTATGGCTACACCTTC. Protein sequence: CASRDRGAVNYGYTF.

This clonotype was seen more than once but under ten times. The genes are TRBV6-1 and TRBJ2-7; D possibly matches TRBD1 or TRBD2 (5 bases each). V lost 9 bases, J lost 9 bases, and 30 bases lay in between. Germline V lookup: CDR1 MNHNS, CDR2 SASEGT. The length of the CDR3 is 16 residues. As DNA, the CDR3 is TGTGCCAGTAGACCTAGGGGCCGGGATAGAAGTCTCGGGCAGTACTTC. The encoded protein is CASRPRGRDRSLGQYF.

The rearrangement joins TRBV7-8 to TRBJ1-5; D perhaps matches TRBD1 (5 bases). Deletions cut 5 bases from V and 3 bases from J, with 11 bases between. In germline, CDR1 is SGHVS, CDR2 FQNEAQ. CDR3 length: 14 residues. CDR3 protein: CASSIDSYNQPQHF. Written as DNA, the CDR3 is TGTGCCAGCAGCATCGACAGCTACAATCAGCCCCAGCATTTT.

This clonotype was observed at least ten times. Relative to the germline gene, one junction end is altered; a read error may explain this. The chain couples TRBV7-2 to TRBJ2-1; the match to TRBD2 covers 7 bases. The germline gives CDR1 SGHTA, CDR2 FQGNSA. CDR3 size: 15 residues. The CDR3 sequence: CASSPQRDSYSEQFF. The CDR3 nucleotides read TGTGCCAGCAGCCCGCAGCGGGACTCCTACAGTGAGCAGTTCTTC.

This clonotype has a count of ten or more. The genes are TRBV7-2 and TRBJ2-4; either TRBD1 or TRBD2 may supply D (5 bases each). V lost 5 bases to trimming and J lost 6 bases, with 11 bases between them. The CDR3 sequence is 13 residues long. Germline V gene lookup returns CDR1 SGHTA and CDR2 FQGNSA. The CDR3 coding sequence is TGTGCCAGCAGCCAGGGACCCGGAAACATTCAGTACTTC. This gives the protein CASSQGPGNIQYF.

The chain is built from TRBV6-1 and TRBJ2-7; D unclear. Per germline, CDR1 MNHNS and CDR2 SASEGT. The V end lost 3 bases, the J end lost 2 bases, and 8 bases lay between the germline ends. The CDR3 extends over 13 amino acids. Written as DNA, the CDR3 is TGTGCCAGCAGTGATAGGGATACCTACGAGCAGTACTTC. It yields the protein CASSDRDTYEQYF.

This clonotype was recorded at least ten times. The rearrangement links TRBV5-5 to TRBJ1-2; D gene uncertain. This CDR3 region has 20 residues. CDR1 is SGHKS and CDR2 is YYEKEE in the germline V gene (reference sequence). V was clipped by 1 base and J by 0 bases, with 25 bases between them. CDR3 DNA: TGTGCCAGCAGCTTGTCCCGGGGTTCGGCGGTTTCGTATTCTAACTATGGCTACACCTTC. Residues: CASSLSRGSAVSYSNYGYTF.

This clonotype was recorded a few times. The chain couples TRBV12-3 or TRBV12-4 to TRBJ2-3, with 8 bases aligning to TRBD2. V was clipped by 4 bases and J by 2 bases; unmatched bases: 5. CDR3 length: 15 residues. CDR3 loop: CASSSGAGVTDTQYF. The CDR3 coding sequence is TGTGCCAGCAGTTCGGGAGCGGGGGTCACAGATACGCAGTATTTT.

The table lists this clonotype with many counts. The chain is built from TRBV11-2 and TRBJ2-3; 9 bases map to TRBD2. This CDR3 comprises 16 residues. V dropped 5 bases and J dropped 5; count of bases not matched to a gene: 11. In germline, CDR1 is SGHAT, CDR2 FQNNGV. The CDR3 sequence is CASSPSGRREGDTQYF. CDR3 sequence (DNA): TGTGCCAGCAGCCCCTCGGGGCGGCGGGAGGGAGATACGCAGTATTTT.

This clonotype came up many times. The CDR3 sequence: CASSFRDSRGKTQYF. In DNA, the CDR3 is TGTGCCAGCAGTTTTAGGGACTCCAGGGGGAAGACCCAGTACTTC. The chain joins TRBV28 to TRBJ2-5; D might be TRBD1 (7 bases). The CDR3 is made up of 15 amino acids. Germline-derived CDR1 and CDR2 are MDHEN and SYDVKM. Trimming took off 3 bases at V and 6 bases at J, with 17 bases between the two ends.

This clonotype came up a few times. The chain carries TRBV24-1 and TRBJ1-3; D ambiguous. CDR1 KGHDR and CDR2 SFDVKD come from the germline V gene. There are 16 residues in the CDR3. The germline V and J ends were trimmed by 4 bases and 0 bases, with 12 bases remaining between them. The CDR3 here is CATSDGLGSSGNTIYF. CDR3 sequence (DNA): TGTGCCACCAGTGACGGACTGGGCAGCTCTGGAAACACCATATATTTT.

This clonotype was observed at least ten times. This chain links TRBV7-9 with TRBJ2-7, with 8 bases that match TRBD1. CDR3 length: 17 residues. From germline, CDR1 is SEHNR and CDR2 FQNEAQ (reference sequence). Trimming cost V 5 bases and J 1 base; bases outside gene matches: 13. In nucleotides, the CDR3 is TGTGCCAGCAGCCGCCAACACCTTGGACAGGGATCCTACGAGCAGTACTTC. It is translated as CASSRQHLGQGSYEQYF.

The table lists this clonotype with many counts. This chain connects TRBV20-1 to TRBJ1-2; TRBD1 aligns across 8 bases. Losses at the gene ends were 5 bases for V and 2 bases for J; bases not matched to a gene: 4. The germline gives CDR1 DFQATT, CDR2 SNEGSKA (reference sequence). The CDR3 extends over 13 amino acids. The CDR3 protein is CSAHRTGNYGYTF. In nucleotides, the CDR3 is TGCAGTGCTCACCGGACAGGGAACTATGGCTACACCTTC.